The source of this T cell receptor (beta chain) is a study of control samples from healthy donors and cancer patients. The table came from immunoSEQ multiplex PCR; TCRdb's copy has only in-frame clones and leaves some out. The sample lists about 55,000 clones, around 90% occurring once. Looked up from germline, CDR1 is PRHDT and CDR2 is FYEKMQ (reference sequence). CDR3 length: 13 amino acids. V lost 3 bases and J 8 bases, leaving 13 bases between the germline ends. The sequence derives from a middle-aged man in good health. Sequencing was carried out using blood. V gene TRBV13 combines with J gene TRBJ1-1, with D unclear. CDR3 sequence reads: CASSLMIEGEAFF. CDR3 bases: TGTGCCAGCAGCTTGATGATCGAGGGCGAAGCTTTCTTT. Full variable domain (outside the CDR3, taken from reference TRBV13 and TRBJ1-1): AAGVIQSPRHLIKEKRETATLKCYPIPRHDTVYWYQQGPGQDPQFLISFYEKMQSDKGSIPDRFSAQQFSDYHSELNMSSLELGDSALYFCASSLMIEGEAFFGQGTRLTVV.